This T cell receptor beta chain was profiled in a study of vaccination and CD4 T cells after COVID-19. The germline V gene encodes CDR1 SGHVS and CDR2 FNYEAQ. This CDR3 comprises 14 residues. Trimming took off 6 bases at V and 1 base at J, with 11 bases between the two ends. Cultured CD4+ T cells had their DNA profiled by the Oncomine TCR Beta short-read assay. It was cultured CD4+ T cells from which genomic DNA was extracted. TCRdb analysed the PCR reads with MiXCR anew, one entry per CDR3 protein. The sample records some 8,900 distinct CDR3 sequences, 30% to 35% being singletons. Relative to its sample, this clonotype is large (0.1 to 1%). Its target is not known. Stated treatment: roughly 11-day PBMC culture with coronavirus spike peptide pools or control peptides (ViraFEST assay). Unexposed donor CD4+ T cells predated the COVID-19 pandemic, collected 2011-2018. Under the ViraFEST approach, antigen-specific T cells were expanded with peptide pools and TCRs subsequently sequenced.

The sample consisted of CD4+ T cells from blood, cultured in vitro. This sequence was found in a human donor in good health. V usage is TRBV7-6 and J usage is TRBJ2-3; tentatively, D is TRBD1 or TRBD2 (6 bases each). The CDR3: CASRGGFGTDTQYF. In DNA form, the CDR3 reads TGTGCCAGCAGAGGGGGGTTCGGCACAGATACGCAGTATTTT.